This T cell receptor (beta chain) emerged from a study of blood T cell repertoires in COVID-19. As for the study in general: Acute and convalescent COVID-19 samples came from the United States, Italy and Spain. From T cells, B-cell-depleted T cells, or PBMCs came the material, which was cDNA or gDNA.

CDR3 length equals 12 residues. Germline V gives CDR1 MDHEN, CDR2 SYDVKM. The V gene lost 2 bases and the J gene lost 7 bases, with 8 bases spanning the gap. Original processing methods: Reference gene primer amplification in the assay estimated nucleated cell counts. Using immunoSEQ multiplex PCR, the repertoire was profiled, and TCRdb retains in-frame clones only, with some absent. Clone size and the V and J calls come from that table; the DNA yielded D and trimming. The data hold about 310,000 clones, with roughly 90% observed a single time. The count of this clone is one. Participants came from 20 to 25 US areas, aged about 18 to 100 years.

The J gene is TRBJ1-2, the V gene TRBV28, with a tentative D call TRBD1 (5 bases). Sequenced: PBMCs or T cells enriched from blood (not recorded which). This sequence was found in a man aged 60-69 years who had recovered from COVID-19. CDR3 protein: CASSLQGTGYTF. CDR3 coding DNA: TGTGCCAGCAGTTTACAGGGAACTGGCTACACCTTC.